What follows are 29 T cell receptor beta chains derived from one specimen sequenced in a study of blood T cell repertoires in COVID-19. The method was immunoSEQ multiplex PCR; TCRdb's version includes in-frame clones alone and lacks a portion of them. The table includes over 110,000 clones, 75% to 90% detected once. Sequencing was performed on PBMCs or T cells enriched from blood (not recorded which). These receptors originate from a man in his 60s who had recovered from COVID-19.

The V gene is TRBV6-5, the J gene TRBJ2-5, with D possibly being TRBD2 (5 bases). Germline assignment: CDR1 MNHEY and CDR2 SVGAGI. This CDR3 comprises 12 residues. Between the trimmed V and J ends, which lost 6 bases and 7 bases, there was a span of 12 bases. CDR3 nucleotide sequence: TGTGCCAGCAGGGAGGCTGCGTCGACCCAGTACTTC. It codes for CASREAASTQYF.

The chain carries TRBV19 and TRBJ2-7, with D perhaps matching TRBD1 (5 bases). From germline, CDR1 is LNHDA and CDR2 SQIVND (reference sequence). The CDR3 consists of 12 residues. Between the trimmed V and J ends, which lost 1 base and 5 bases, there was a span of 6 bases. The CDR3 sequence: CASSIAGNEQYF. DNA for the CDR3: TGTGCCAGTAGTATAGCAGGGAACGAGCAGTACTTC.

The chain is built from TRBV2 and TRBJ1-2; 7 bases are a match to TRBD1. The CDR3 is made up of 12 amino acids. The germline V gene encodes CDR1 SNHLY and CDR2 FYNNEI. Unmatched junction bases numbered 2, after V lost 6 bases and J lost 4 bases. CDR3 residues: CASSRDSYGYTF. The CDR3, as DNA: TGTGCCAGCAGCCGGGACAGCTATGGCTACACCTTC.

V and J are TRBV13 and TRBJ1-2; D not resolved. CDR3 length equals 13 residues. Germline V CDR1 and CDR2: PRHDT, FYEKMQ (reference sequence). Trimming shortened V by 0 bases and J by 5 bases, and 7 bases separated the two germline ends. The CDR3 bases are TGTGCCAGCAGCTTAGGGCGGGCTTATGGCTACACCTTC. It is translated as CASSLGRAYGYTF.

The table lists this clone with a few counts. CDR3 DNA: TGTGCCAGCAGTCGGACAGGGTCTGAAGCTTTCTTT. It codes for CASSRTGSEAFF. The genes are TRBV6-5 and TRBJ1-1, with TRBD1 identical over 8 bases. The length of the CDR3 is 12 residues. CDR1 MNHEY and CDR2 SVGAGI come from the germline V gene. The J segment lost 6 bases and the V segment lost 5 bases, leaving 2 bases of the junction unmatched.

The genes are TRBV7-8 and TRBJ1-3, with D perhaps matching TRBD1 (5 bases). Germline-derived CDR1 and CDR2 are SGHVS and FQNEAQ. V was pared by 5 bases and J by 1 base, with 12 bases between. The CDR3 spans 15 residues. The CDR3 region is CASSPGGGSGNTIYF. The CDR3 DNA follows: TGTGCCAGCAGCCCCGGGGGGGGATCTGGAAACACCATATATTTT.

The V and J genes are TRBV3-1 (or the pseudogene TRBV3-2) and TRBJ2-1; D gene uncertain. This CDR3 has 15 amino acids. Trimming took off 0 bases at V and 5 bases at J, with 11 bases between the two ends. Germline CDR1 reads LGHDT; CDR2 reads YNNKEL (reference sequence). CDR3 protein: CASSQEPLTNNEQFF. In nucleotides, the CDR3 is TGTGCCAGCAGCCAAGAACCCCTAACTAACAATGAGCAGTTCTTC.

Written as DNA, the CDR3 is TGTGCCAGCAGCCCTCCCGCCGGGACTAGCGGGAGGGCCCCCCACGAGCAGTACTTC. It codes for CASSPPAGTSGRAPHEQYF. The V and J genes are TRBV21-1 and TRBJ2-7; TRBD2, the D gene given by the table, was not confirmed from the DNA. TRBV21-1 is given as a pseudogene. The CDR3 runs 19 residues.

The rearrangement uses TRBV7-9 and TRBJ2-3; unclear D gene. The CDR3 has 15 residues. The germline CDR1 and CDR2 sequences are SEHNR and FQNEAQ (reference sequence). Trimming took off 5 bases at V and 0 bases at J, with 12 bases between the two ends. As DNA, the CDR3 is TGTGCCAGCAGCCCGGCCCCCGGGAGCACAGATACGCAGTATTTT. Translating it yields CASSPAPGSTDTQYF.

This chain connects TRBV6-5 to TRBJ2-1; 10 bases are shared with TRBD2. V trimming: 4 bases; J trimming: 6 bases; junction bases outside the gene matches: 6. Germline-derived CDR1 and CDR2 are MNHEY and SVGAGI. The CDR3 runs to 15 residues. Written as DNA, the CDR3 is TGTGCCAGCAGTTGGGCTAGCGGGAGCCCCAATGAGCAGTTCTTC. Residues: CASSWASGSPNEQFF.

This clone is a singleton in its sample. V is TRBV5-1 and J is TRBJ2-3; 8 nucleotides line up with TRBD2. Per the germline V gene, CDR1 is SGHRS and CDR2 is YFSETQ. The ends lost 4 bases at V and 1 base at J; junction bases unmatched: 5. The CDR3 loop spans 15 amino acids. In nucleotides, the CDR3 is TGCGCCAGCAGCCCAGGGACTAGAGGCACAGATACGCAGTATTTT. It is translated as CASSPGTRGTDTQYF.

This clone was counted once. V gene TRBV5-1 combines with J gene TRBJ1-1, with 7 bases lining up with TRBD1. Germline V gives CDR1 SGHRS, CDR2 YFSETQ. This CDR3 contains 14 residues. V trimming: 4 bases; J trimming: 2 bases; junction bases outside the gene matches: 5. The CDR3 reads CASSTGQINTEAFF. CDR3 nucleotides: TGCGCCAGCAGCACGGGACAGATTAACACTGAAGCTTTCTTT. The full variable domain, completed using reference TRBV5-1 and TRBJ1-1, is KAGVTQTPRYLIKTRGQQVTLSCSPISGHRSVSWYQQTPGQGLQFLFEYFSETQRNKGNFPGRFSGRQFSNSRSEMNVSTLELGDSALYLCASSTGQINTEAFFGQGTRLTVV.

V usage is TRBV18 and J usage is TRBJ2-7; 7 bases are a match to TRBD2. Unmatched junction bases numbered 7, after V lost 4 bases and J lost 4 bases. The V gene's germline CDR1 is KGHSH and CDR2 LQKENI. This CDR3 comprises 14 residues. DNA of the CDR3: TGTGCCAGCTCACGACAGCGGGACGGGTACGAGCAGTACTTC. Its translation is CASSRQRDGYEQYF.

This chain links TRBV4-1 with TRBJ2-5; D gene unclear. Germline CDR1 reads MGHRA; CDR2 reads YSYEKL. The V gene lost 1 base and the J gene lost 5 bases, with 14 bases spanning the gap. The CDR3 runs to 15 residues. CDR3 sequence: CASSQVQVNGETQYF. The CDR3 DNA reads as TGCGCCAGCAGCCAAGTTCAGGTTAATGGTGAGACCCAGTACTTC.

The gene calls are TRBV20-1 and TRBJ2-7, with unresolved D. The CDR3 contains 10 residues. The V and J ends lost 6 bases and 3 bases respectively, with 6 bases between them. CDR1 is DFQATT, CDR2 SNEGSKA, per germline (reference sequence). The DNA of the CDR3 is TGCAGTGCCCGCGACTACGAGCAGTACTTC. Translating it yields CSARDYEQYF.

The rearrangement joins TRBV30 to TRBJ1-2; possibly TRBD1 for D (5 bases). Trimming removed 1 base from V and 2 bases from J, with 8 bases in between. Germline V gene lookup returns CDR1 GTSNPN and CDR2 SVGIG (reference sequence). This CDR3 has 13 residues. The CDR3: CAWSATENYGYTF. In DNA, the CDR3 is TGTGCCTGGAGTGCGACAGAGAACTATGGCTACACCTTC.

The chain has TRBV28 and TRBJ2-2; 8 positions match TRBD2. V lost 6 bases, J lost 7 bases, and 7 bases stayed unmatched. The CDR3 length is 14 residues. Germline V gene sequence: CDR1 MDHEN, CDR2 SYDVKM. Here the CDR3 reads CASRLAGSIGELFF. For the CDR3, the DNA is TGTGCCAGCAGGTTAGCGGGATCAATCGGGGAGCTGTTTTTT. Full variable domain (missing parts from reference TRBV28 and TRBJ2-2): DVKVTQSSRYLVKRTGEKVFLECVQDMDHENMFWYRQDPGLGLRLIYFSYDVKMKEKGDIPEGYSVSREKKERFSLILESASTNQTSMYLCASRLAGSIGELFFGEGSRLTVL.

The J gene is TRBJ1-1, the V gene TRBV7-6; maybe TRBD1 (6 bases). CDR3 length: 13 residues. The germline V and J ends were trimmed by 5 bases and 6 bases, with 13 bases remaining between them. In germline, CDR1 is SGHVS, CDR2 FNYEAQ. In nucleotides, the CDR3 is TGTGCCAGCAGCACAGGGTCGCAGGCTGAAGCTTTCTTT. Residues: CASSTGSQAEAFF.

This clone has just one count. The chain couples TRBV9 to TRBJ2-7; D is undetermined. Germline CDR1 and CDR2: SGDLS and YYNGEE. The CDR3 covers 14 residues. V was shortened by 0 bases and J by 1 base, with 8 bases between the two germline ends. This CDR3 reads CASSVVRDSYEQYF. The CDR3 DNA reads TGTGCCAGCAGCGTAGTAAGAGATTCCTACGAGCAGTACTTC.

V and J are TRBV15 and TRBJ1-5; D call uncertain. The CDR3 covers 14 residues. The germline V and J ends were trimmed by 3 bases and 4 bases, with 10 bases remaining between them. CDR1 LNHNV and CDR2 YYDKDF come from the germline V gene (reference sequence). CDR3 region: CATSREIGNQPQHF. The CDR3 DNA reads as TGTGCCACCAGCAGGGAAATCGGGAATCAGCCCCAGCATTTT.

The rearrangement uses TRBV19 and TRBJ1-2, with 7 bases matching TRBD1. The ends lost 7 bases at V and 5 bases at J; junction bases unmatched: 10. The CDR3 length is 14 residues. Per the germline V gene, CDR1 is LNHDA and CDR2 is SQIVND (reference sequence). CDR3 residues: CASTMTGPGYGYTF. For the CDR3, the DNA is TGTGCCAGTACCATGACAGGGCCAGGGTATGGCTACACCTTC.

This rearrangement joins TRBV28 to TRBJ1-2, with a weak D call TRBD1 (6 bases). Germline V CDR1 and CDR2: MDHEN, SYDVKM. The CDR3 sequence is 15 residues long. Trimming left V 7 bases short and J 4 bases short, with 19 bases between. The CDR3 bases are TGTGCCAGCACAATAGGGGGGGTGGTTCGCTATGGCTACACCTTC. Its translation: CASTIGGVVRYGYTF.

The table lists this clone with a count of one. This chain connects TRBV4-1 to TRBJ2-5, with a tentative D call TRBD2 (6 bases). Germline assignment: CDR1 MGHRA and CDR2 YSYEKL. The CDR3 consists of 14 residues. With 7 bases removed from V and 2 bases from J, the gap between germline ends came to 14 bases. CDR3 amino acids: CASTYSGTQETQYF. CDR3 DNA sequence: TGCGCCAGCACATATAGCGGTACTCAAGAGACCCAGTACTTC.

V and J are TRBV5-1 and TRBJ2-7; 7 nucleotides agree with TRBD2. J lost 1 base, V lost 7 bases, and 2 bases had no gene match. The CDR3 length is 12 residues. Per germline, CDR1 SGHRS and CDR2 YFSETQ. CDR3 nucleotides: TGCGCCAGCGGGGAGGGGTCCTACGAGCAGTACTTC. Protein sequence: CASGEGSYEQYF.

This chain uses TRBV19 with TRBJ1-3; tentatively, D is TRBD1 (6 bases). This CDR3 is built from 17 residues. V was shortened by 1 base and J by 0 bases, with 13 bases between the two germline ends. In germline, CDR1 is LNHDA, CDR2 SQIVND (reference sequence). CDR3 residues: CASSIGLQGTSGNTIYF. In DNA, the CDR3 is TGTGCCAGTAGTATAGGACTACAGGGAACCTCTGGAAACACCATATATTTT.

The chain joins TRBV5-6 to TRBJ2-1; 11 bases agree with TRBD2. There are 16 residues in the CDR3. CDR1 SGHDT and CDR2 YYEEEE come from the germline V gene. V gave up 2 bases and J gave up 0 bases; unmatched junction bases: 1. CDR3 nucleotide sequence: TGTGCCAGCAGCTTCGGACTAGCGGGCTCCTACAATGAGCAGTTCTTC. Translated, it gives CASSFGLAGSYNEQFF.

The chain couples TRBV2 to TRBJ1-5; D unclear. The CDR3 covers 14 residues. Trimming took 4 bases from V and 6 from J, leaving 13 bases between them. The germline V gene has CDR1 SNHLY and CDR2 FYNNEI. CDR3 residues: CASSGTNLAQPQHF. In nucleotides, the CDR3 is TGTGCCAGCAGTGGGACTAACTTAGCTCAGCCCCAGCATTTT.

This chain connects TRBV11-2 to TRBJ2-3, with TRBD2 identical over 7 bases. The CDR3 contains 19 residues. The germline V gene encodes CDR1 SGHAT and CDR2 FQNNGV. V was clipped by 5 bases and J by 1 base; unmatched bases: 18. The CDR3 sequence: CASSPLDGGGGVGTDTQYF. In nucleotides, the CDR3 is TGTGCCAGCAGCCCATTAGACGGAGGTGGGGGGGTTGGCACAGATACGCAGTATTTT. Full variable domain (outside the CDR3, taken from reference TRBV11-2 and TRBJ2-3): EAGVAQSPRYKIIEKRQSVAFWCNPISGHATLYWYQQILGQGPKLLIQFQNNGVVDDSQLPKDRFSAERLKGVDSTLKIQPAKLEDSAVYLCASSPLDGGGGVGTDTQYFGPGTRLTVL.

V usage is TRBV7-6 and J usage is TRBJ1-6; 7 nucleotides agree with TRBD1. Trimming removed 1 base from V and 5 bases from J; junction bases left unmatched: 2. Germline CDR1 and CDR2: SGHVS and FNYEAQ. The CDR3 runs 15 residues. CDR3 nucleotides: TGTGCCAGCAGCTTAGGACAGGGTAATAATTCACCCCTCCACTTT. Its translation is CASSLGQGNNSPLHF.